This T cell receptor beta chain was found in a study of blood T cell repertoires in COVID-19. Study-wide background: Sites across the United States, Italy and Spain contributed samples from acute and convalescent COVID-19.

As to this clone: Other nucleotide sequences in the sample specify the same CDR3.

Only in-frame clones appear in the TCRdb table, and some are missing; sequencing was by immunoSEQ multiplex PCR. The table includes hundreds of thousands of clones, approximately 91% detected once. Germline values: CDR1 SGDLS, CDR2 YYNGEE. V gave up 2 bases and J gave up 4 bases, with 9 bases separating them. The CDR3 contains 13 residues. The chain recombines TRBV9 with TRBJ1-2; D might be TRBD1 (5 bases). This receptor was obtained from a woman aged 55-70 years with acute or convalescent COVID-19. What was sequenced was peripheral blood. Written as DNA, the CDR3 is TGTGCCAGCAGCGTCGGGGGGATCTATGGCTACACCTTC. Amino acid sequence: CASSVGGIYGYTF.